One and the same sample provided the 23 T cell receptor beta chains below, sequenced in a study of T cells in Graves' hyperthyroidism and ophthalmopathy. The TCR beta CDR3 regions underwent amplification using RNA transcripts as the source. First-round RT-PCR targeting the TCR CDR3 was performed with the HTBI primer set. MiXCR, applied by TCRdb to the multiplex PCR reads, yields one record per CDR3 protein. The sample has under 300,000 distinct CDR3 sequences; 22% are singletons. The source material was blood. The receptors originated from a man aged 25 to 45 with Graves' ophthalmopathy.

This clonotype turned up a few times. The chain employs TRBV7-2 and TRBJ1-5; D unclear. CDR3 length: 13 residues. Germline lookup yields CDR1 SGHTA and CDR2 FQGNSA. V was clipped by 5 bases and J by 12 bases, with 17 bases between them. The CDR3, as DNA: TGTGCCAGCAGCCCCTATATCTGGGAGCGCCAGCATTTT. It is translated as CASSPYIWERQHF.

This clonotype was counted between two and nine times. The J gene is TRBJ1-2, the V gene TRBV6-1, with TRBD1 as a possible D gene (6 bases). The CDR3 extends over 17 amino acids. Germline CDR1 reads MNHNS; CDR2 reads SASEGT. V was pared by 6 bases and J by 2 bases, with 22 bases between. In DNA, the CDR3 is TGTGCCAGCAGGCCGCCGGGACATCGAGATCCGAACTATGGCTACACCTTC. It translates to CASRPPGHRDPNYGYTF.

This clonotype has more than one count but fewer than ten. The CDR3 here is CASSLSAGVLDTEAFF. CDR3 nucleotides: TGTGCCAGCAGTTTATCGGCAGGGGTGTTGGACACTGAAGCTTTCTTT. This chain uses TRBV12-3 or TRBV12-4 with TRBJ1-1; TRBD1 is a possible D gene (6 bases). This CDR3 has 16 amino acids. The germline V and J ends were trimmed by 2 bases and 3 bases, with 16 bases remaining between them.

V and J are TRBV4-2 and TRBJ2-5, with 9 bases lining up with TRBD1. V trimming: 2 bases; J trimming: 6 bases; junction bases outside the gene matches: 7. From germline, CDR1 is LGHNA and CDR2 YNFKEQ. This CDR3 spans 15 amino acids. CDR3: CASSQRGQGVKTQYF. The DNA for the CDR3 is TGTGCCAGCAGCCAAAGGGGACAGGGTGTGAAGACCCAGTACTTC.

This clonotype was detected a few times. The V gene is TRBV25-1, the J gene TRBJ1-5, with D uncertain. The germline gives CDR1 MGHDK, CDR2 SYGVNS. V was cut by 0 bases and J by 2 bases, with 11 bases left in between. This CDR3 comprises 16 residues. The CDR3: CASSEYTWYGNQPQHF. The CDR3 bases are TGTGCCAGCAGTGAATATACCTGGTATGGCAATCAGCCCCAGCATTTT.

This clonotype was picked up a small number of times. The chain uses TRBV20-1 and TRBJ1-1; TRBD1 aligns across 10 bases. Trimming at V came to 5 bases and at J to 1 base, leaving 1 base not matched to a gene. Germline lookup yields CDR1 DFQATT and CDR2 SNEGSKA (reference sequence). The CDR3 is 13 residues long. DNA for the CDR3: TGCAGTGCTCGGGACAGGGGGAACACTGAAGCTTTCTTT. Protein sequence: CSARDRGNTEAFF.

The chain carries TRBV2 and TRBJ1-1, with 8 positions matching TRBD1. There are 15 residues in the CDR3. Trimming took 6 bases from V and 1 from J; bases not matched to a gene: 7. CDR1 is SNHLY, CDR2 FYNNEI, per germline. CDR3 bases: TGTGCCAGCAGGCCTAACAGGGGGGGGAACACTGAAGCTTTCTTT. Translated, it gives CASRPNRGGNTEAFF.

The CDR3 loop is CASTLRQGARSPLHF. CDR3 coding DNA: TGTGCCAGCACCCTTAGACAGGGGGCGAGGTCACCCCTCCACTTT. The chain links TRBV5-6 to TRBJ1-6, with TRBD1 identical over 10 bases. Trimming cost V 6 bases and J 10 bases; bases outside gene matches: 10. The CDR3 is made up of 15 amino acids. Per germline, CDR1 SGHDT and CDR2 YYEEEE.

This clonotype occurred a few times. The V and J genes are TRBV6-6 and TRBJ1-2; no definite D call. Germline V gives CDR1 MNHNY, CDR2 SVGAGI (reference sequence). The CDR3 has 13 residues. Trimming took off 2 bases at V and 4 bases at J, with 8 bases between the two ends. The CDR3 protein is CASSYRSGYGYTF. CDR3 nucleotides: TGTGCCAGCAGTTACCGTTCCGGCTATGGCTACACCTTC.

In its sample, this clonotype was seen a few times. This chain joins TRBV6-6 and TRBJ2-3; the D gene is possibly TRBD2 (5 bases). The germline CDR1 and CDR2 sequences are MNHNY and SVGAGI (reference sequence). V lost 2 bases, J lost 0 bases, and 6 bases lay in between. CDR3 length: 14 residues. As DNA, the CDR3 is TGTGCCAGCAGTTACACGGGAAGCACAGATACGCAGTATTTT. It specifies CASSYTGSTDTQYF.

In its sample, this clonotype was seen a few times. The chain couples TRBV12-3 or TRBV12-4 to TRBJ2-5; D remains ambiguous. Trimming took 2 bases from V and 7 from J, leaving 11 bases between them. CDR3 length: 13 amino acids. In nucleotides, the CDR3 is TGTGCCAGCAGTTTAATGGCCCTGGGGACCCAGTACTTC. Residues: CASSLMALGTQYF.

This clonotype was picked up a small number of times. The rearrangement joins TRBV3-1 to TRBJ2-3; D may be TRBD2 (5 bases). V was trimmed by 3 bases and J by 5 bases, leaving 18 bases between them. CDR1 is LGHDT and CDR2 is YNNKEL in the germline V gene (reference sequence). The CDR3 is made up of 16 amino acids. In DNA, the CDR3 is TGTGCCAGCAGCCAGAAAAGCGGCATAGAGGGAGATACGCAGTATTTT. It specifies CASSQKSGIEGDTQYF.

This clonotype appeared a few times. The chain uses TRBV10-3 and TRBJ2-7; maybe TRBD2 (6 bases). The germline CDR1 and CDR2 sequences are ENHRY and SYGVKD. CDR3 length: 14 residues. Trimming cost V 8 bases and J 2 bases, with 16 bases left between them. DNA for the CDR3: TGTGCCATCGCCTGGAGTAGCGGCACCTACGAGCAGTACTTC. Protein: CAIAWSSGTYEQYF.

The chain is built from TRBV3-1 and TRBJ2-5; 10 bases align to TRBD2. J lost 7 bases, V lost 1 base, and 3 bases had no gene match. Germline CDR1 and CDR2: LGHDT and YNNKEL (reference sequence). This CDR3 has 14 amino acids. CDR3 sequence (DNA): TGTGCCAGCAGCCAAGGACTAGCGGGTACGACCCAGTACTTC. As protein: CASSQGLAGTTQYF.

The genes are TRBV6-1 and TRBJ1-1; no reliable D call. The germline V gene has CDR1 MNHNS and CDR2 SASEGT. The CDR3 contains 13 residues. The V gene lost 3 bases and the J gene lost 4 bases, with 9 bases spanning the gap. This chain's CDR3 is CASSDRVGTEAFF. For the CDR3, the DNA is TGTGCCAGCAGTGATCGAGTGGGCACTGAAGCTTTCTTT.

This sequence joins TRBV30 and TRBJ1-1; unclear D gene. CDR1 is GTSNPN and CDR2 is SVGIG in the germline V gene (reference sequence). Trimming pared 4 bases from V and 1 base from J, leaving 7 bases between. The CDR3 has 12 amino acids. The CDR3 DNA is TGTGCCTGGAACTCGGGGAACACTGAAGCTTTCTTT. As protein: CAWNSGNTEAFF.

This clonotype appeared a few times. This rearrangement joins TRBV27 to TRBJ1-3, with D possibly TRBD1 on 5 matching bases. This CDR3 comprises 14 residues. The germline V and J ends were trimmed by 5 bases and 2 bases, with 10 bases remaining between them. Looked up from germline, CDR1 is MNHEY and CDR2 is SMNVEV (reference sequence). The CDR3 here is CASSQDMTGNTIYF. DNA for the CDR3: TGTGCCAGCAGTCAGGACATGACTGGAAACACCATATATTTT.

This clonotype was seen many times. The V gene is TRBV27, the J gene TRBJ2-3; tentative D call: TRBD2 (5 bases). CDR3 length equals 16 residues. CDR1 and CDR2 (germline): MNHEY, SMNVEV (reference sequence). Trimming pared 4 bases from V and 2 bases from J, leaving 16 bases between. CDR3 sequence reads: CASSWSGRSNTDTQYF. The CDR3 region has the DNA TGTGCCAGCAGTTGGTCGGGAAGATCAAACACAGATACGCAGTATTTT.

Points on this clonotype: Because it lacks the conserved phenylalanine or tryptophan at the end, this CDR3 is likely a read error. The rearrangement joins TRBV5-1 to TRBJ2-6; 9 nucleotides match TRBD1. V lost 5 bases and J lost 0; bases outside the gene matches: 9. This CDR3 has 18 amino acids. Germline lookup yields CDR1 SGHRS and CDR2 YFSETQ. As DNA, the CDR3 is TGCGCCAGCAGAGTCAGGGGACAGGGTGACTCTGGGGCCAACGTCCTGACTTCC. Translation: CASRVRGQGDSGANVLTS.

Ten or more counts support this clonotype. This chain connects TRBV12-3 or TRBV12-4 to TRBJ1-2; 7 bases are a match to TRBD1. V lost 3 bases to trimming and J lost 4 bases; unmatched junction nucleotides: 8. The CDR3 extends over 15 amino acids. The CDR3 bases are TGTGCCAGCAGTTTCGTGGGACAGAGACTCTATGGCTACACCTTC. It encodes CASSFVGQRLYGYTF.

The chain uses TRBV5-1 and TRBJ2-5; the D gene is possibly TRBD1 (5 bases). V lost 2 bases to trimming and J lost 5 bases, with 16 bases between them. CDR1 is SGHRS, CDR2 YFSETQ, per germline. The CDR3 is 15 amino acids. The CDR3 sequence: CASSFRQPTGETQYF. The DNA of the CDR3 is TGCGCCAGCAGCTTTCGACAGCCCACGGGCGAGACCCAGTACTTC.

The V and J genes are TRBV28 and TRBJ2-7; 10 nucleotides line up with TRBD2. Unmatched junction bases numbered 7, after V lost 5 bases and J lost 3 bases. The germline V gene encodes CDR1 MDHEN and CDR2 SYDVKM. The CDR3 has 15 amino acids. The CDR3: CASSLAGAGGYEQYF. DNA of the CDR3: TGTGCCAGCAGTCTAGCGGGAGCGGGGGGCTACGAGCAGTACTTC. Variable domain in full (rest from reference TRBV28 and TRBJ2-7): DVKVTQSSRYLVKRTGEKVFLECVQDMDHENMFWYRQDPGLGLRLIYFSYDVKMKEKGDIPEGYSVSREKKERFSLILESASTNQTSMYLCASSLAGAGGYEQYFGPGTRLTVT.

This chain links TRBV18 with TRBJ2-7, with 7 nucleotides matching TRBD1. The germline CDR1 and CDR2 sequences are KGHSH and LQKENI. V was pared by 4 bases and J by 3 bases, with 12 bases of the junction left unmatched. This CDR3 spans 16 amino acids. DNA of the CDR3: TGTGCCAGCTCACGGAGCCCTGGGGACAGCCGCTACGAGCAGTACTTC. Its translation: CASSRSPGDSRYEQYF.